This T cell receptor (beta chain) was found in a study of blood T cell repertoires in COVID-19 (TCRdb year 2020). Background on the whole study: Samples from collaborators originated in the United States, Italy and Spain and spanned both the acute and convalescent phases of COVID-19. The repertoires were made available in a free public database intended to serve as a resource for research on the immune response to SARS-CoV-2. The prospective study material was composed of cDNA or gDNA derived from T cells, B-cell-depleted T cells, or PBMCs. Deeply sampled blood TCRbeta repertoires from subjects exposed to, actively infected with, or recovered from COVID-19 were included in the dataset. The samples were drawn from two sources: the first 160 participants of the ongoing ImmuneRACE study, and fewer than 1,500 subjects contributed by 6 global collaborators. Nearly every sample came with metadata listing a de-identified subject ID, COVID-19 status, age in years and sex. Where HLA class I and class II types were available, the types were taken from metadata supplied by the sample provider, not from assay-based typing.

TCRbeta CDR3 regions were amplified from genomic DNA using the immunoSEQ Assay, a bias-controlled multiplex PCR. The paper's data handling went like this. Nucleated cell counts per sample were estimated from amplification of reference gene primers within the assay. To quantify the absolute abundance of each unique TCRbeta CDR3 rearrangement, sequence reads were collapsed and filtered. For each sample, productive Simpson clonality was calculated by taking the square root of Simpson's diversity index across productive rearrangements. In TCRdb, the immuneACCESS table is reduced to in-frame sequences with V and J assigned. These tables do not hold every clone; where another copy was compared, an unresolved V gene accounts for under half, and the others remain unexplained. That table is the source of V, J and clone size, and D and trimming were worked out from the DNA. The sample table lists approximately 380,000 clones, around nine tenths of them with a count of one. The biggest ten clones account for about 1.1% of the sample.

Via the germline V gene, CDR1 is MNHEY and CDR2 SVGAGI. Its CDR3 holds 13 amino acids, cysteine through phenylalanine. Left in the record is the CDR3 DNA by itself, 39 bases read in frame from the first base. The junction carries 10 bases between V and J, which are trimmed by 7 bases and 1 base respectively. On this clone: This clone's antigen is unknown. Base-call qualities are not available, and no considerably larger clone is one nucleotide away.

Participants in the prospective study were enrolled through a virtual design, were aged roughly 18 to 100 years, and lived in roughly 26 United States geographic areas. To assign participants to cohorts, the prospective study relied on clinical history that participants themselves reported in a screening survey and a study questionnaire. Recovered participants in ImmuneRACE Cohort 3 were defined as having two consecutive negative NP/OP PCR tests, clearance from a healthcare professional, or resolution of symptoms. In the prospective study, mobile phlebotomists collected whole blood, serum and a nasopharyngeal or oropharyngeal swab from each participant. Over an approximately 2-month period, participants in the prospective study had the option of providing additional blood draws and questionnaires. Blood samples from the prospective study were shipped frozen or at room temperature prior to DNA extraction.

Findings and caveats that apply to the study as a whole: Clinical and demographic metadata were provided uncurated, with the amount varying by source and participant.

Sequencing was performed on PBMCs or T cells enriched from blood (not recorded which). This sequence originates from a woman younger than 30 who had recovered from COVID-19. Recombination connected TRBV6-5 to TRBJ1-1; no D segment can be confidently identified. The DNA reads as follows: TGTGCCAGCACAGCGACGGAGAACACTGAAGCTTTCTTT. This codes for CASTATENTEAFF.